This TCR beta chain was captured in a study of CD8+CD57+ T cells in acquired aplastic anemia. The overall study: Sorted CD4+ and CD8+ cells yielded 3 to 3.5 ug of DNA on average.

For sequencing, patients were chosen who had shown expansion of CD8+CD57+ cells by flow cytometry. As a group, the patients uniformly had severe acquired aplastic anemia. This clonotype showed up just a few times. The CDR3 loop spans 14 amino acids. Per germline, CDR1 DFQATT and CDR2 SNEGSKA (reference sequence). V lost 0 bases and J 6 bases, leaving 11 bases between the germline ends. Profiles of TCR beta VDJ and CDR3 were generated from a genomic DNA template. TCRdb re-called the reads with MiXCR, one entry per CDR3 protein. Here the sample spans under 200,000 distinct CDR3 sequences, around 48% being singletons.

The rearrangement joins TRBV20-1 to TRBJ2-2, with D possibly TRBD2 on 5 matching bases. Material: sorted CD4+, CD8+, or CD8+CD57+ T cells (not recorded which) from PBMCs. The sequence derives from a human donor with aplastic anemia. This CDR3 reads CSAREGGRAGELFF. The CDR3 nucleotides read TGCAGTGCTAGAGAGGGTGGGCGGGCCGGGGAGCTGTTTTTT.